The rows below give T cell receptor beta chains drawn from one sample of a study of CD8 T cells in Susac syndrome. TCRdb reprocessed the immunoSEQ multiplex PCR reads via MiXCR and lists one record per CDR3 protein. The sample records tens of thousands of distinct CDR3 sequences, around 93% being singletons. Sequencing was carried out using CD8+ T cells from PBMCs. The origin of the receptors is a human donor with Susac syndrome. CDR3s include the opening cysteine and the closing phenylalanine or tryptophan. The D gene is left open where the match is weak. For some rows the clone size is stated as once, few or many, or as a class when expanded; others skip it.

size,V,D,J,CDR3,DNA
-,TRBV13,-,TRBJ2-4,CASSLGLASGAKNIQYF,TGTGCCAGCAGCTTAGGCCTGGCCTCCGGAGCCAAAAACATTCAGTACTTC
-,TRBV29-1,TRBD2,TRBJ2-7,CSVPGTSSYEQYF,TGCAGCGTTCCCGGGACTAGCTCCTACGAGCAGTACTTC
once,TRBV6-2/TRBV6-3,TRBD1,TRBJ1-5,CASSYLGQQNQPQHF,TGTGCCAGCAGTTACCTGGGACAGCAGAATCAGCCCCAGCATTTT
-,TRBV9,TRBD2,TRBJ2-1,CASSVAGVSYNEQFF,TGTGCCAGCAGCGTCGCGGGAGTATCCTACAATGAGCAGTTCTTC
-,TRBV12-3/TRBV12-4,TRBD1,TRBJ1-2,CASSLVGGADYGYTF,TGTGCCAGCAGTTTAGTAGGGGGCGCGGACTATGGCTACACCTTC
-,TRBV4-1,-,TRBJ2-7,CASSPEGGESEQYF,TGCGCCAGCAGCCCGGAAGGGGGTGAAAGCGAGCAGTACTTC
-,TRBV7-9,-,TRBJ2-1,CASSLVNYNEQFF,TGTGCCAGCAGCTTAGTAAACTACAATGAGCAGTTCTTC
-,TRBV3-1,TRBD2,TRBJ2-7,CASSQDPLAGGYEQYF,TGTGCCAGCAGCCAAGATCCGCTAGCGGGGGGCTACGAGCAGTACTTC
-,TRBV2,-,TRBJ1-2,CASRTGFYGYTF,TGTGCCAGCAGAACAGGGTTTTATGGCTACACCTTC
-,TRBV19,-,TRBJ1-5,CASSIDLYQPQHF,TGTGCCAGTAGTATAGATCTATATCAGCCCCAGCATTTT